This T cell receptor beta chain was sequenced in a study of control samples from healthy donors and cancer patients (dated by TCRdb to the early 2020s). Cut back by 0 bases and 8 bases, the V and J ends lie 6 bases apart. The CDR1 and CDR2 encoded by the germline V gene are SGDLS and YYNGEE. There are 12 amino acids in the CDR3, from cysteine to phenylalanine inclusive. The sequence is cut down to CDR3 DNA, 36 bases in frame from base 1. Library method: the immunoSEQ multiplex PCR assay. TCRdb limited this immuneACCESS table to in-frame rearrangements with V and J called. A share of clones is missing; checked studies link under half to unresolved V genes, and the rest is unexplained. For this sample the table gives fewer than 500,000 clones, of which around 90% were detected only once. Around 6.8% of the sample is taken by the ten largest. Details on this clone: Its antigen has not been determined. No qualities accompany the bases; no much larger clone lies one base away.

The source is a man aged 35 to 55 with head and neck cancer. Sequenced: PBMCs. This sequence uses TRBV9 and TRBJ2-1, with no D gene named confidently. The CDR3 reads as follows: CASSVVPDEQFF. The nucleotides read TGTGCCAGCAGCGTAGTACCGGATGAGCAGTTCTTC.